Presented here are 21 T cell receptor beta chains from one specimen sequenced in a study of blood T cells in healthy people across ages. Sample-barcoded 5' priming and a J-beta primer mix drove a second PCR of roughly 6 to 12 cycles. TCRdb called the 5' RACE reads again in MiXCR, with one record for every CDR3 protein. This table has about a million distinct CDR3 sequences, approximately 50% appearing once. Sequences were obtained from blood. These TCRs come from a woman in her fifties or sixties in good health.

This clonotype was seen a few times. The chain is built from TRBV10-3 and TRBJ2-1; 14 bases are shared with TRBD2. J gave up 1 base and V 0 bases, and 5 bases lay outside the gene matches. Germline lookup yields CDR1 ENHRY and CDR2 SYGVKD. This CDR3 spans 19 amino acids. The CDR3 spells CAISESGTSGSRSYNEQFF. The CDR3 DNA reads as TGTGCCATCAGTGAGTCCGGGACTAGCGGGAGTAGGTCCTACAATGAGCAGTTCTTC.

In this sample, this clonotype turned up a few times. The genes are TRBV9 and TRBJ2-7; 8 positions agree with TRBD2. This CDR3 contains 15 residues. The V segment lost 0 bases and the J segment 6 bases; nucleotides outside the gene matches: 8. Per germline, CDR1 SGDLS and CDR2 YYNGEE. CDR3 sequence (DNA): TGTGCCAGCAGCGTAGGCAGCGGGAGTTTCACCGAGCAGTACTTC. This translates into CASSVGSGSFTEQYF.

About this clonotype itself: A junction end diverges from the germline sequence, so it may reflect a read error. In DNA, the CDR3 is TGTGCCAGCAGCGCATTGGGACTACCTCAAGGGACCCAGTACTTC. Amino acids: CASSALGLPQGTQYF. This sequence joins TRBV9 and TRBJ2-7, with TRBD2 matching 7 bases. Near its end, the DNA agrees better with TRBJ2-5, so the J call may be wrong. In germline, CDR1 is SGDLS, CDR2 YYNGEE. The CDR3 spans 15 residues.

This clonotype was seen a few times. The CDR3 loop is CASSPMVASGYEQYF. CDR3 nucleotide sequence: TGTGCCAGCAGCCCCATGGTAGCTAGCGGCTACGAGCAGTACTTC. The V gene is TRBV3-1, the J gene TRBJ2-7; 7 nucleotides match TRBD2. Germline V CDR1 and CDR2: LGHDT, YNNKEL (reference sequence). This CDR3 has 15 residues. Trimming cost V 4 bases and J 3 bases; bases outside gene matches: 9.

This chain connects TRBV28 to TRBJ2-3, with D perhaps matching TRBD2 (5 bases). The ends were cut back, 7 bases at V and 5 bases at J, with 13 bases in the middle. There are 13 residues in the CDR3. CDR1 and CDR2 from the germline V gene are MDHEN and SYDVKM. CDR3 sequence: CASILTRKDTQYF. CDR3 bases: TGTGCCAGCATTCTTACTAGAAAAGATACGCAGTATTTT. The full variable domain, its missing parts supplied by reference TRBV28 and TRBJ2-3, is DVKVTQSSRYLVKRTGEKVFLECVQDMDHENMFWYRQDPGLGLRLIYFSYDVKMKEKGDIPEGYSVSREKKERFSLILESASTNQTSMYLCASILTRKDTQYFGPGTRLTVL.

This chain links TRBV28 with TRBJ2-5; D perhaps matches TRBD2 (6 bases). Looked up from germline, CDR1 is MDHEN and CDR2 is SYDVKM. The V and J ends lost 5 bases and 11 bases respectively, with 27 bases between them. The CDR3 has 16 amino acids. The CDR3 DNA reads as TGTGCCAGCAGTCCACGAGGGACTCCGAACCACAATGAGCAGTACTTC. The encoded protein is CASSPRGTPNHNEQYF.

There are a few counts of this clonotype. The rearrangement uses TRBV6-2 or TRBV6-3 and TRBJ2-7; TRBD2 matches at 10 bases. This CDR3 comprises 15 residues. Germline V CDR1 and CDR2: MNHEY, SVGEGT. Losses at the gene ends were 6 bases for V and 3 bases for J; bases not matched to a gene: 8. CDR3 protein: CASRPLAGSLYEQYF. The CDR3 DNA sequence: TGTGCCAGCAGGCCACTAGCGGGATCCCTCTACGAGCAGTACTTC.

The rearrangement uses TRBV10-3 and TRBJ2-3, with 8 nucleotides matching TRBD2. The CDR3 totals 15 residues. J gave up 5 bases and V 0 bases, and 4 bases lay outside the gene matches. Germline loops: CDR1 ENHRY, CDR2 SYGVKD. The CDR3 protein is CAISESGREVDTQYF. The CDR3 nucleotides read TGTGCCATCAGTGAGTCCGGGCGGGAGGTAGATACGCAGTATTTT.

This sequence joins TRBV4-1 and TRBJ2-5; TRBD2 is a possible D gene (6 bases). V lost 4 bases to trimming and J lost 11 bases, with 26 bases between them. Per germline, CDR1 MGHRA and CDR2 YSYEKL. The CDR3 has 16 amino acids. The CDR3 protein is CASSPVSGSPYNEQYF. The CDR3 DNA reads as TGCGCCAGCAGCCCCGTTAGCGGTTCCCCCTACAATGAGCAGTACTTC.

The chain joins TRBV14 to TRBJ2-1; TRBD2 might be the D (7 bases). V was trimmed by 7 bases and J by 4 bases, leaving 17 bases between them. The CDR3 is made up of 15 amino acids. The germline V gene has CDR1 SGHDN and CDR2 FVKESK. The CDR3 DNA reads TGTGCCAGCACGCAGGGGACTACCGAATACAATGAGCAGTTCTTC. Translated, it gives CASTQGTTEYNEQFF.

V usage is TRBV7-9 and J usage is TRBJ2-4; possibly TRBD2 for D (6 bases). The CDR3 loop spans 16 amino acids. Germline CDR1 and CDR2: SEHNR and FQNEAQ (reference sequence). Between the trimmed V and J ends, which lost 5 bases and 1 base, there was a span of 15 bases. DNA for the CDR3: TGTGCCAGCAGCCCTGTCCTAGCGAGGGCCAAAAACATTCAGTACTTC. It yields the protein CASSPVLARAKNIQYF.

This clonotype was counted a few times. V and J are TRBV7-9 and TRBJ2-7; 11 nucleotides align to TRBD2. Trimming at V came to 5 bases and at J to 4 bases, leaving 7 bases not matched to a gene. This CDR3 region has 15 residues. The V gene's germline CDR1 is SEHNR and CDR2 FQNEAQ (reference sequence). The CDR3 bases are TGTGCCAGCAGCGCCCTAGCGGGAGGAGAGTACGAGCAGTACTTC. This codes for CASSALAGGEYEQYF.

The V and J genes are TRBV20-1 and TRBJ1-6; D uncertain. This CDR3 region has 17 residues. Germline-derived CDR1 and CDR2 are DFQATT and SNEGSKA (reference sequence). Trimming removed 5 bases at V and 2 bases at J, with 19 bases between. The CDR3 coding sequence is TGCAGTGCTGAGCCCCCGGGATTTGTCGCCTATAATTCACCCCTCCACTTT. Translation: CSAEPPGFVAYNSPLHF.

The rearrangement joins TRBV7-3 to TRBJ2-3, with TRBD2 matching over 10 bases. The V gene end was trimmed by 4 bases and the J gene end by 6 bases; junction bases not matched to a gene: 1. CDR1 SGHTA and CDR2 FQGTGA come from the germline V gene. CDR3 length: 13 residues. CDR3 nucleotide sequence: TGTGCCAGCAGCTCTAGCGGGAGCGATACGCAGTATTTT. It is translated as CASSSSGSDTQYF. The full variable domain, its missing parts supplied by reference TRBV7-3 and TRBJ2-3, is GAGVSQTPSNKVTEKGKYVELRCDPISGHTALYWYRQSLGQGPEFLIYFQGTGAADDSGLPNDRFFAVRPEGSVSTLKIQRTERGDSAVYLCASSSSGSDTQYFGPGTRLTVL.

This chain connects TRBV28 to TRBJ2-5; D is ambiguous. The CDR3 runs 12 residues. Trimming cost V 8 bases and J 5 bases, with 12 bases left between them. CDR1 is MDHEN, CDR2 SYDVKM, per germline. In DNA form, the CDR3 reads TGTGCCAGCGTCGGAGATGTGGAGACCCAGTACTTC. Protein sequence: CASVGDVETQYF.

The chain carries TRBV20-1 and TRBJ1-5; D is possibly TRBD1 (5 bases). The CDR3 contains 12 residues. Germline V CDR1 and CDR2: DFQATT, SNEGSKA (reference sequence). CDR3 region: CGGAEGNQPQHF. The CDR3 region has the DNA TGCGGCGGGGCGGAGGGCAATCAGCCCCAGCATTTT.

This clonotype was recorded only once. The chain links TRBV2 to TRBJ2-7; weak D call: TRBD1 (6 bases). This CDR3 is 13 amino acids long. The germline V and J ends were trimmed by 7 bases and 3 bases, with 13 bases remaining between them. Germline-derived CDR1 and CDR2 are SNHLY and FYNNEI. The CDR3 protein is CASTEGEFYEQYF. In nucleotides, the CDR3 is TGTGCCAGCACCGAGGGGGAGTTCTACGAGCAGTACTTC.

V and J are TRBV6-1 and TRBJ2-1; TRBD2 matches at 7 bases. Germline CDR1 is MNHNS and CDR2 is SASEGT. Unmatched junction bases numbered 6, after V lost 6 bases and J lost 13 bases. The CDR3 is made up of 11 amino acids. The CDR3 reads CASSFAGLQFF. The CDR3 DNA sequence: TGTGCCAGCAGCTTTGCGGGACTACAGTTCTTC.

The chain carries TRBV4-3 and TRBJ1-5; TRBD1 agrees at 7 bases. CDR3 length: 15 amino acids. After removal of 0 bases from V and 6 bases from J, the junction contained 5 bases not matched to a gene. CDR1 and CDR2 from the germline V gene are LGHNA and YSLEER. The CDR3 protein is CASSQEDRVGQPQHF. DNA for the CDR3: TGCGCCAGCAGCCAAGAAGACAGGGTGGGTCAGCCCCAGCATTTT.

This clonotype was picked up a small number of times. V is TRBV20-1 and J is TRBJ2-5; D remains ambiguous. The CDR3 totals 15 residues. The germline CDR1 and CDR2 sequences are DFQATT and SNEGSKA (reference sequence). The V end was cut by 0 bases, the J end by 1 base, with 12 bases between. CDR3 DNA sequence: TGCAGTGCTAGAGATTTTTACAGCCTCCAAGAGACCCAGTACTTC. Protein: CSARDFYSLQETQYF.

This clonotype was detected a few times. The rearrangement joins TRBV12-3 or TRBV12-4 to TRBJ2-3; D ambiguous. V lost 2 bases and J lost 6, with 9 bases in between. This CDR3 spans 13 amino acids. The CDR3: CASSLNWLDTQYF. The CDR3 DNA is TGTGCCAGCAGTTTAAATTGGCTGGATACGCAGTATTTT.